What follows describes a single T cell receptor (beta chain). The data belong to a study of T cell responses to AZD1222 COVID-19 vaccine. Germline V gives CDR1 KGHDR, CDR2 SFDVKD. V shed 7 bases and J shed 0 bases, with 17 bases lying between them. The CDR3 spans 17 residues. TCRdb keeps only in-frame clones here, not all; method: immunoSEQ multiplex PCR. The sample has 130,000 to 150,000 clones, 90% to 95% seen once; the top ten hold approximately 3%. The specimen was peripheral blood, collected on day 0 of MenACWY control vaccination. The TCR originated in an adult in good health. V and J are TRBV24-1 and TRBJ2-2, with D perhaps matching TRBD1 (5 bases). CDR3 sequence reads: CATRSGPRQTNTGELFF. The DNA of the CDR3 is TGTGCCACCAGAAGTGGACCGCGACAGACGAACACCGGGGAGCTGTTTTTT.